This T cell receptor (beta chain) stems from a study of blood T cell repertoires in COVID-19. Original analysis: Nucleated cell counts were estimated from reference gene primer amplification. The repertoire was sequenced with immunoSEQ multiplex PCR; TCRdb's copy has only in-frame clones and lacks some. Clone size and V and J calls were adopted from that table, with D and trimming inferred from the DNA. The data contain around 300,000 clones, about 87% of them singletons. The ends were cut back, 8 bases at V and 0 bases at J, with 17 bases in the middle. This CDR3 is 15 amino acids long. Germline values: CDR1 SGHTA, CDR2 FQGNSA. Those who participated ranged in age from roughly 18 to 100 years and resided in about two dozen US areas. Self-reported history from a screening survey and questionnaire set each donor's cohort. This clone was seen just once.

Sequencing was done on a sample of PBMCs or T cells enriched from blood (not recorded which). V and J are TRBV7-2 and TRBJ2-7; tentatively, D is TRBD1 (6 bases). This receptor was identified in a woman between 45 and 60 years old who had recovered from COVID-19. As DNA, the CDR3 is TGTGCCAGCGCGAAACCGACAGGTAGCTCCTACGAGCAGTACTTC. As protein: CASAKPTGSSYEQYF.